The 24 T cell receptor beta chains presented below share a single source sample, sequenced in a study of HIV-infected patients and healthy controls. TCRdb re-derived calls from the 5' RACE reads in MiXCR, one entry per CDR3 protein. The repertoire holds about 64,000 distinct CDR3 sequences, with about 19% as singletons. Sequencing was done on a sample of CD4+ T cells from blood. The receptor source for this set is a human donor in good health.

The CDR3 spells CSAFPPGIDTQYF. The CDR3 region has the DNA TGCAGTGCTTTTCCCCCAGGGATAGATACGCAGTATTTT. The rearrangement uses TRBV20-1 and TRBJ2-3; possible D gene TRBD1, 5 bases. The germline gives CDR1 DFQATT, CDR2 SNEGSKA (reference sequence). With 5 bases removed from V and 5 bases from J, the gap between germline ends came to 14 bases. The CDR3 extends over 13 amino acids.

Of note for this clonotype: A much more abundant neighbour one base away suggests this may be a read error. The CDR3 loop is CVTSDPTSAGTDTQYF. DNA for the CDR3: TGTGTCACCAGTGACCCTACTAGCGCAGGCACAGATACGCAGTATTTT. The chain joins TRBV24-1 to TRBJ2-3, with 7 bases that match TRBD2. Germline CDR1 KGHDR, CDR2 SFDVKD. CDR3 length: 16 residues.

This clonotype was picked up many times. The chain is built from TRBV6-5 and TRBJ1-1; 7 bases map to TRBD1. The CDR3 runs 14 residues. CDR1 and CDR2 (germline): MNHEY, SVGAGI. Losses at the gene ends were 5 bases for V and 8 bases for J; bases not matched to a gene: 11. CDR3 region: CASSDPQGGVEAFF. The DNA for the CDR3 is TGTGCCAGCAGTGACCCTCAAGGGGGCGTGGAAGCTTTCTTT.

In its sample, this clonotype was seen a few times. The chain recombines TRBV30 with TRBJ1-1, with D possibly matching TRBD1 (5 bases). The CDR3 has 13 amino acids. Germline values: CDR1 GTSNPN, CDR2 SVGIG (reference sequence). The germline V and J ends were trimmed by 0 bases and 1 base, with 6 bases remaining between them. The CDR3 DNA follows: TGTGCCTGGAGTGTACAGGAGAACACTGAAGCTTTCTTT. Amino acids: CAWSVQENTEAFF.

This clonotype occurred a few times. The gene calls are TRBV3-1 and TRBJ2-7; TRBD1 agrees at 11 bases. There are 15 residues in the CDR3. Trimming removed 3 bases from V and 7 bases from J; junction bases left unmatched: 8. Germline loops: CDR1 LGHDT, CDR2 YNNKEL (reference sequence). The CDR3 DNA is TGTGCCAGCAGCCAGTTCTCGGGACAGGGGGGAGAGCAGTACTTC. It is translated as CASSQFSGQGGEQYF.

This clonotype was observed a few times. The rearrangement joins TRBV12-5 to TRBJ1-2; D ambiguous. V lost 2 bases and J lost 2, with 3 bases in between. The germline CDR1 and CDR2 sequences are LGHNT and FRNRAP. The CDR3 consists of 12 residues. The CDR3 nucleotides are TGTGCTAGTGGTTTGAACAACTATGGCTACACCTTC. It specifies CASGLNNYGYTF. Full variable domain (missing parts from reference TRBV12-5 and TRBJ1-2): DARVTQTPRHKVTEMGQEVTMRCQPILGHNTVFWYRQTMMQGLELLAYFRNRAPLDDSGMPKDRFSAEMPDATLATLKIQPSEPRDSAVYFCASGLNNYGYTFGSGTRLTVV.

This clonotype was counted a few times. Here the CDR3 DNA reads TGTGCCAGCAATCCAGTTCCCCATCAGCCCCAGCATTTT. Its protein is CASNPVPHQPQHF. The chain employs TRBV2 and TRBJ1-5; D is unresolved. The ends were cut back, 7 bases at V and 5 bases at J, with 12 bases in the middle. Per the germline V gene, CDR1 is SNHLY and CDR2 is FYNNEI. The CDR3 has 13 amino acids.

This clonotype was found many times. The rearrangement uses TRBV10-3 and TRBJ2-1, with D tentatively TRBD1 or TRBD2 (7 bases each). Trimming shortened V by 3 bases and J by 4 bases, and 13 bases separated the two germline ends. Germline V gene sequence: CDR1 ENHRY, CDR2 SYGVKD. This CDR3 spans 15 amino acids. The CDR3 DNA reads as TGTGCCATCAGTGAACCGGGGGGACAGTACAATGAGCAGTTCTTC. Encoded protein: CAISEPGGQYNEQFF.

This clonotype was seen ten or more times. The chain uses TRBV5-1 and TRBJ2-7, with D tentatively TRBD1 (6 bases). CDR1 SGHRS and CDR2 YFSETQ come from the germline V gene. With 2 bases removed from V and 8 bases from J, the gap between germline ends came to 11 bases. The CDR3 covers 12 residues. Written as DNA, the CDR3 is TGCGCCAGCAGCTTAGGGGGAGAACAGCAGTACTTC. It encodes CASSLGGEQQYF.

The chain is built from TRBV20-1 and TRBJ2-5; 9 nucleotides agree with TRBD1. CDR1 DFQATT and CDR2 SNEGSKA come from the germline V gene (reference sequence). V lost 6 bases to trimming and J lost 5 bases; unmatched junction nucleotides: 10. The CDR3 has 14 amino acids. CDR3 protein: CSALTGGAGETQYF. CDR3 nucleotide sequence: TGCAGTGCCCTCACAGGGGGCGCGGGGGAGACCCAGTACTTC.

The chain uses TRBV5-4 and TRBJ2-3, with 8 bases lining up with TRBD2. CDR1 SGHNT and CDR2 YYREEE come from the germline V gene (reference sequence). There are 17 residues in the CDR3. V was clipped by 4 bases and J by 0 bases; unmatched bases: 10. CDR3 protein: CASSAPPLAASTDTQYF. The CDR3 DNA reads TGTGCCAGCAGCGCCCCTCCACTAGCGGCTAGCACAGATACGCAGTATTTT. Combining the CDR3 with reference TRBV5-4 and TRBJ2-3 gives the whole variable domain ETGVTQSPTHLIKTRGQQVTLRCSSQSGHNTVSWYQQALGQGPQFIFQYYREEENGRGNFPPRFSGLQFPNYSSELNVNALELDDSALYLCASSAPPLAASTDTQYFGPGTRLTVL.

This clonotype was observed many times. The chain's CDR3 is CASSYSMEGALPATAFF. Written as DNA, the CDR3 is TGTGCCAGCAGTTACTCGATGGAGGGGGCGTTGCCGGCTACAGCTTTCTTT. The chain recombines TRBV6-6 with TRBJ1-1; 7 positions match TRBD1. The V gene end was trimmed by 0 bases and the J gene end by 10 bases; junction bases not matched to a gene: 17. The CDR3 is 17 amino acids. From germline, CDR1 is MNHNY and CDR2 SVGAGI (reference sequence).

This clonotype was seen many times. The V and J genes are TRBV7-2 and TRBJ2-5; TRBD2 agrees at 11 bases. The junction had 8 bases not matched to a gene; V was cut back by 7 bases and J by 4 bases. Germline V gene lookup returns CDR1 SGHTA and CDR2 FQGNSA. CDR3 length: 15 residues. Here the CDR3 reads CASKFSGGAGETQYF. The DNA of the CDR3 is TGTGCCAGCAAATTTAGCGGGGGGGCCGGAGAGACCCAGTACTTC.

This clonotype was observed at least ten times. The chain combines TRBV12-3 or TRBV12-4 with TRBJ1-5; D might be TRBD1 (6 bases). The CDR3 spans 15 residues. Trimming removed 4 bases at V and 4 bases at J, with 14 bases between. The CDR3 nucleotides are TGTGCCAGCAGTTCGGGGGCCCCGAGGAATCAGCCCCAGCATTTT. Translation: CASSSGAPRNQPQHF.

This clonotype was found many times. This chain connects TRBV7-8 to TRBJ2-3; D uncertain. There are 12 residues in the CDR3. The V gene lost 3 bases and the J gene lost 9 bases, with 10 bases spanning the gap. Germline-derived CDR1 and CDR2 are SGHVS and FQNEAQ. The CDR3 is CASSLVSVTQYF. The CDR3, as DNA: TGTGCCAGCAGCTTGGTTAGTGTAACGCAGTATTTT.

This clonotype was recorded at least ten times. The V and J genes are TRBV11-2 and TRBJ1-1; no definite D call. Trimming took 0 bases from V and 11 from J, leaving 16 bases between them. Germline V gives CDR1 SGHAT, CDR2 FQNNGV. The CDR3 length is 14 residues. CDR3 sequence: CASSLERAPSVAFF. The CDR3 DNA reads TGTGCCAGCAGCTTAGAAAGGGCCCCCAGCGTCGCTTTCTTT.

This clonotype was found many times. This chain joins TRBV20-1 and TRBJ2-3; a possible D gene is TRBD1 (5 bases). The CDR3 loop spans 11 amino acids. The germline V gene has CDR1 DFQATT and CDR2 SNEGSKA (reference sequence). CDR3: CGAFRADTQYF. As DNA, the CDR3 is TGCGGGGCTTTTAGGGCAGATACGCAGTATTTT.

This clonotype was seen a handful of times. This rearrangement joins TRBV30 to TRBJ1-5; 7 bases line up with TRBD1. The CDR3 runs to 14 residues. The germline CDR1 and CDR2 sequences are GTSNPN and SVGIG (reference sequence). The V segment lost 3 bases and the J segment 6 bases; nucleotides outside the gene matches: 8. DNA for the CDR3: TGTGCCTGGAGCCACTCGACAGGGTCTCAGCCCCAGCATTTT. It specifies CAWSHSTGSQPQHF.

The V and J genes are TRBV6-2 or TRBV6-3 and TRBJ2-1, with D unclear. Trimming cost V 5 bases and J 15 bases, with 17 bases left between them. Germline lookup yields CDR1 MNHEY and CDR2 SVGEGT. The CDR3 runs to 12 residues. The CDR3 reads CASSARPETMFF. CDR3 sequence (DNA): TGTGCCAGCAGTGCCCGACCGGAGACAATGTTCTTC.

This clonotype was counted ten times or more. J is TRBJ2-5 and V is TRBV20-1; D may be TRBD1 or TRBD2 (5 bases each). CDR3 length: 18 amino acids. The germline CDR1 and CDR2 sequences are DFQATT and SNEGSKA (reference sequence). V lost 0 bases to trimming and J lost 1 base, with 21 bases between them. This CDR3 reads CSARDSGVQGESQETQYF. Written as DNA, the CDR3 is TGCAGTGCTAGAGATTCAGGAGTGCAGGGAGAAAGCCAAGAGACCCAGTACTTC.

This clonotype was counted ten times or more. V is TRBV11-2 and J is TRBJ2-1, with TRBD2 matching 7 bases. V gave up 3 bases and J gave up 10 bases; unmatched junction bases: 3. Germline lookup yields CDR1 SGHAT and CDR2 FQNNGV. The length of the CDR3 is 12 residues. CDR3 nucleotide sequence: TGTGCCAGCAGCTTTGCTAGCGGAGAGCAGTTCTTC. Its translation is CASSFASGEQFF.

The chain uses TRBV29-1 and TRBJ2-3; no reliable D call. The V end was cut by 7 bases, the J end by 4 bases, with 9 bases between. Germline V gene lookup returns CDR1 SQVTM and CDR2 ANQGSEA. The CDR3 is made up of 11 amino acids. The CDR3 bases are TGCAGCGGCGGCCCCCCAGATACGCAGTATTTT. Translating it yields CSGGPPDTQYF.

The chain links TRBV6-5 to TRBJ1-1; maybe TRBD1 (5 bases). Germline CDR1 and CDR2: MNHEY and SVGAGI. V lost 0 bases to trimming and J lost 6 bases, with 5 bases between them. The CDR3 covers 12 residues. The CDR3 spells CASSYSGAEAFF. Here the CDR3 DNA reads TGTGCCAGCAGTTACTCGGGGGCTGAAGCTTTCTTT.

The rearrangement joins TRBV4-1 to TRBJ2-2; maybe TRBD1 (6 bases). The CDR3 spans 15 residues. The germline CDR1 and CDR2 sequences are MGHRA and YSYEKL. Trimming cost V 1 base and J 3 bases, with 9 bases left between them. CDR3 amino acids: CASSQGGQYTGELFF. The CDR3 DNA sequence: TGCGCCAGCAGCCAAGGCGGACAGTACACCGGGGAGCTGTTTTTT.